Listed below are T cell receptor beta chains from one sample, sequenced in a study of blood T cell repertoires in COVID-19. Measured with immunoSEQ multiplex PCR; TCRdb has only the in-frame clones, and not every one. The data show about 240,000 clones, roughly four fifths seen once. Sequencing used peripheral blood. The receptors come from a man aged 45 to 65 with acute or convalescent COVID-19. CDR3s include the opening cysteine and the closing phenylalanine or tryptophan.

v_gene,j_gene,len,CDR3aa
TRBV6-1,TRBJ2-1,15,CASSESAGGVDEQFF
TRBV20-1,TRBJ2-3,16,CSASGRRQGPTDTQYF
TRBV12-3/TRBV12-4,TRBJ2-2,11,CASSYGVELFF
TRBV11-3,TRBJ2-1,14,CASSLSRGGLEQFF
TRBV11-1,TRBJ2-1,16,CASSLGLAGGEDEQFF
TRBV5-5,TRBJ2-7,13,CASSLAGPYEQYF
TRBV27,TRBJ2-1,15,CASSLAGPSYNEQFF
TRBV27,TRBJ2-1,14,CASSSPGGNNEQFF
TRBV6-5,TRBJ2-1,15,CASSFNPDRGNEQFF
TRBV12-3/TRBV12-4,TRBJ1-5,12,CASSNSRGPQHF
TRBV27,TRBJ1-2,14,CASSLATEGYGYTF
TRBV10-3,TRBJ2-1,13,CAISLTDYNEQFF
TRBV11-2,TRBJ2-7,12,CASSFPYYEQYF